These T cell receptor beta chains were read from a single sample in a study of cytomegalovirus exposure and HLA in healthy donors. This table comes from immunoSEQ multiplex PCR, and its TCRdb copy is limited to in-frame clones, with some not included. In all, the sample yields approximately 150,000 clones. The sample comprised PBMCs. These receptors came from a male donor in good health and CMV-seronegative. The CDR3 runs from the conserved cysteine through the conserved F or W. A D gene is named only where the DNA matches it firmly.

J gene: TRBJ1-2
V gene: TRBV7-6
D gene: .
CDR3 protein: CASSPSQGNGYTF
CDR3 DNA: TGTGCCAGCAGTCCAAGCCAGGGGAATGGCTACACCTTC

J gene: TRBJ1-1
V gene: TRBV15
D gene: TRBD1
CDR3 protein: CATSLGQGVGNTEAFF
CDR3 DNA: TGTGCCACCAGCCTCGGGCAGGGGGTGGGAAACACTGAAGCTTTCTTT

J gene: TRBJ1-5
V gene: TRBV19
D gene: .
CDR3 protein: CASSIRAGRVNQPQHF
CDR3 DNA: TGTGCCAGTAGTATCCGGGCCGGGAGAGTGAATCAGCCCCAGCATTTT

J gene: TRBJ2-7
V gene: TRBV25-1
D gene: TRBD2
CDR3 protein: CASVPREGSYEQYF
CDR3 DNA: TGTGCCAGCGTCCCGCGGGAGGGCTCCTACGAGCAGTACTTC

J gene: TRBJ1-4
V gene: TRBV4-3
D gene: TRBD1
CDR3 protein: CASSQTTGSNEKLFF
CDR3 DNA: TGCGCCAGCAGCCAAACGACAGGGTCTAATGAAAAACTGTTTTTT

J gene: TRBJ2-3
V gene: TRBV6-1
D gene: .
CDR3 protein: CASSTRTSTDTQYF
CDR3 DNA: TGTGCCAGCAGTACGCGGACTAGCACAGATACGCAGTATTTT

J gene: TRBJ2-7
V gene: TRBV4-3
D gene: .
CDR3 protein: CASSQDPTGSGEQYF
CDR3 DNA: TGCGCCAGCAGCCAAGATCCCACGGGGAGTGGCGAGCAGTACTTC

J gene: TRBJ1-2
V gene: TRBV7-9
D gene: TRBD1
CDR3 protein: CASSSSGTGENYGYTF
CDR3 DNA: TGTGCCAGCAGCTCGTCCGGGACAGGAGAGAACTATGGCTACACCTTC

J gene: TRBJ1-1
V gene: TRBV5-6
D gene: TRBD1
CDR3 protein: CASSQGAVPNTEAFF
CDR3 DNA: TGTGCCAGCAGCCAGGGGGCAGTACCTAACACTGAAGCTTTCTTT

J gene: TRBJ2-5
V gene: TRBV6-6
D gene: .
CDR3 protein: CASSPGWGETQYF
CDR3 DNA: TGTGCCAGCAGCCCAGGGTGGGGAGAGACCCAGTACTTC

J gene: TRBJ1-5
V gene: TRBV28
D gene: .
CDR3 protein: CASSFPNPTSSNQPQHF
CDR3 DNA: TGTGCCAGCAGTTTCCCAAACCCGACATCTAGCAATCAGCCCCAGCATTTT

J gene: TRBJ1-2
V gene: TRBV28
D gene: TRBD1
CDR3 protein: CASSSHARQGAQGYTF
CDR3 DNA: TGTGCCAGCAGTTCGCACGCTCGACAGGGGGCTCAAGGCTACACCTTC

J gene: TRBJ1-5
V gene: TRBV4-3
D gene: .
CDR3 protein: CASSLEPGNRPQHF
CDR3 DNA: TGCGCCAGCAGCTTAGAACCGGGGAACCGGCCCCAGCATTTT

J gene: TRBJ2-5
V gene: TRBV7-2
D gene: TRBD2
CDR3 protein: CASSHRSSGGQETQYF
CDR3 DNA: TGTGCCAGCAGCCACCGGTCCTCGGGAGGTCAAGAGACCCAGTACTTC

J gene: TRBJ1-1
V gene: TRBV29-1
D gene: TRBD1
CDR3 protein: CSAGQGANTEAFF
CDR3 DNA: TGCAGCGCAGGACAGGGGGCCAACACTGAAGCTTTCTTT

J gene: TRBJ1-1
V gene: TRBV19
D gene: .
CDR3 protein: CASAGQLFTEAFF
CDR3 DNA: TGTGCCAGCGCTGGACAGCTCTTCACTGAAGCTTTCTTT

J gene: TRBJ1-5
V gene: TRBV19
D gene: .
CDR3 protein: CASSRMGAAQPQHF
CDR3 DNA: TGTGCCAGTAGTAGAATGGGGGCTGCTCAGCCCCAGCATTTT

J gene: TRBJ2-3
V gene: TRBV28
D gene: .
CDR3 protein: CASSFPERGLARADTQYF
CDR3 DNA: TGTGCCAGCAGTTTCCCGGAACGTGGGCTAGCTAGGGCAGATACGCAGTATTTT

J gene: TRBJ1-1
V gene: TRBV10-2
D gene: .
CDR3 protein: CASSEVQVNTEAFF
CDR3 DNA: TGCGCCAGCAGTGAGGTACAGGTGAACACTGAAGCTTTCTTT

J gene: TRBJ1-2
V gene: TRBV5-6
D gene: TRBD1
CDR3 protein: CASSSGTGAGDYGYTF
CDR3 DNA: TGTGCCAGCAGCTCCGGGACAGGGGCTGGGGACTATGGCTACACCTTC

J gene: TRBJ1-4
V gene: TRBV5-6
D gene: .
CDR3 protein: CASSLYISLAGNEKLFF
CDR3 DNA: TGTGCCAGCAGCTTGTACATCAGTCTTGCGGGTAATGAAAAACTGTTTTTT

J gene: TRBJ2-7
V gene: TRBV30
D gene: .
CDR3 protein: CAWSVRGGREYF
CDR3 DNA: TGTGCCTGGAGTGTACGAGGGGGACGTGAGTACTTC

J gene: TRBJ2-7
V gene: TRBV4-2
D gene: TRBD1
CDR3 protein: CASSQTGRSSYEQYF
CDR3 DNA: TGTGCCAGCAGCCAGACAGGGAGATCATCCTACGAGCAGTACTTC

J gene: TRBJ1-2
V gene: TRBV7-2
D gene: .
CDR3 protein: CASSRGGIGYTF
CDR3 DNA: TGTGCCAGCAGCCGGGGTGGCATAGGCTACACCTTC